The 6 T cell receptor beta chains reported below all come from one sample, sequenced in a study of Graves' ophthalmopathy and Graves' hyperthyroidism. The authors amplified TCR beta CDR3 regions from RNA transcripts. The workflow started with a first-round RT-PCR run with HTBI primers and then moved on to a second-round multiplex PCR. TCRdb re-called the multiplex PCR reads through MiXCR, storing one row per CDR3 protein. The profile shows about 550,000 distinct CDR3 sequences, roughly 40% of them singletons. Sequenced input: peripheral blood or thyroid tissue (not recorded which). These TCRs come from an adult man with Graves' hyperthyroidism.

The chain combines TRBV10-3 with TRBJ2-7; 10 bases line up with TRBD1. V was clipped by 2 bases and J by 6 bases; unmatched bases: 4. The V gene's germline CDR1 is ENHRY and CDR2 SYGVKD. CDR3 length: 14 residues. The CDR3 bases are TGTGCCATCAGTGAGGACAGGGGGCAGCTCGAGCAGTACTTC. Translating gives CAISEDRGQLEQYF.

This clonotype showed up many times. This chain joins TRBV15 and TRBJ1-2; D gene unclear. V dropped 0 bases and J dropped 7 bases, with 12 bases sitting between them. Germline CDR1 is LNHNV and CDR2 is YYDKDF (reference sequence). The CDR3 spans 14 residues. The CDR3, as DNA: TGTGCCACCAGCAGAGATGAGTACGGAATTGGCTACACCTTC. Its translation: CATSRDEYGIGYTF.

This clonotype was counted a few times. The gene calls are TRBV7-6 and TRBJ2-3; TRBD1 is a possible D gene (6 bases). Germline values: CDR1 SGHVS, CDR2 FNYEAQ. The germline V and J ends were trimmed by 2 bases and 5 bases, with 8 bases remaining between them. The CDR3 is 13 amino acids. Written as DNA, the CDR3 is TGTGCCAGCAGCTTAACAGGGATAGATACGCAGTATTTT. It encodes CASSLTGIDTQYF.

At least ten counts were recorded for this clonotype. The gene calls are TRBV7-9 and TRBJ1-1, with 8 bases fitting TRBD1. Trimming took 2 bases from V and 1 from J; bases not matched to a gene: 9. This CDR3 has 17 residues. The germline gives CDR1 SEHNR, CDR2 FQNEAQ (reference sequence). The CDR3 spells CASSLPQGVEGNTEAFF. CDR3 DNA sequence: TGTGCCAGCAGCTTACCACAGGGGGTCGAGGGGAACACTGAAGCTTTCTTT.

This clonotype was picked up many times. The CDR3 DNA reads as TGTGCCAGCAGTGACCGGACAGGGGGCTTCGGGGCCAACGTCCTGACTTTC. Its translation is CASSDRTGGFGANVLTF. The chain carries TRBV2 and TRBJ2-6; the match to TRBD1 covers 11 bases. From germline, CDR1 is SNHLY and CDR2 FYNNEI. The CDR3 is 17 residues long. Germline trimming cut 3 bases from V and 4 bases from J; bases unmatched to any gene: 5.

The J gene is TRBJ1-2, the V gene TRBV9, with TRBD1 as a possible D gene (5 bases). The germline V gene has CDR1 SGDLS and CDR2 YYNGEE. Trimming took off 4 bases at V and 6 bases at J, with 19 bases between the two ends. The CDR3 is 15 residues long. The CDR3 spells CASSLRGGDANGYTF. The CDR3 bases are TGTGCCAGCAGCCTCCGTGGGGGGGATGCTAATGGCTACACCTTC.